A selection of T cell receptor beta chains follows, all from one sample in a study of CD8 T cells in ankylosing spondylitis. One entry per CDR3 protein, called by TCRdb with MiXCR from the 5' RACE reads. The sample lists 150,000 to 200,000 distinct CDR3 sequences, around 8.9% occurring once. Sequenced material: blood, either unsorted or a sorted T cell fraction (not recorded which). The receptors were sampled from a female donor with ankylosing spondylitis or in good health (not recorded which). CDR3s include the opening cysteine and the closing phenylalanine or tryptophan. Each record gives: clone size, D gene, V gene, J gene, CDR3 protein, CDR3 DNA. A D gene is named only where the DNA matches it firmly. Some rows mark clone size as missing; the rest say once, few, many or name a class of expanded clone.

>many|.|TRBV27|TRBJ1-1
CASSWGGNTEAFF
TGTGCCAGCAGTTGGGGGGGGAACACTGAAGCTTTCTTT
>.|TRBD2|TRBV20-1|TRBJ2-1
CSARRGGGRNEQFF
TGCAGTGCCAGACGGGGGGGAGGTCGGAATGAGCAGTTCTTC
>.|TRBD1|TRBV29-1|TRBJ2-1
CSVEVWAGQGANEQFF
TGCAGCGTTGAAGTATGGGCGGGACAGGGGGCCAATGAGCAGTTCTTC
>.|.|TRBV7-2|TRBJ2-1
CASSLALRGPYSYNEQFF
TGTGCCAGCAGCTTAGCGCTCCGGGGACCATACTCCTACAATGAGCAGTTCTTC
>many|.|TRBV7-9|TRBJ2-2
CASSLVGSGELFF
TGTGCCAGCAGCTTAGTCGGGTCGGGGGAGCTGTTTTTT
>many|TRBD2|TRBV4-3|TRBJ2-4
CASSPHSGAMPKNIQYF
TGCGCCAGCAGCCCCCACAGCGGGGCCATGCCCAAAAACATTCAGTACTTC
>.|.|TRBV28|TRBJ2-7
CASSSEQTPYEQYF
TGTGCCAGCAGTTCCGAACAAACCCCCTACGAGCAGTACTTC
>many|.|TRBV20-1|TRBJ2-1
CSAERIPSPNNEQFF
TGCAGTGCTGAGCGTATCCCTAGCCCCAACAATGAGCAGTTCTTC
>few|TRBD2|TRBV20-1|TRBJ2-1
CSASLDLAASEQFF
TGCAGTGCTTCCCTTGATCTAGCGGCAAGTGAGCAGTTCTTC
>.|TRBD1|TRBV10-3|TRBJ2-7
CATSGTVYEQYF
TGTGCCACCTCCGGGACAGTCTACGAGCAGTACTTC
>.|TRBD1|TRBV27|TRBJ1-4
CASSTTWGQTNEKLFF
TGTGCCAGCAGCACTACTTGGGGACAGACTAATGAAAAACTGTTTTTT
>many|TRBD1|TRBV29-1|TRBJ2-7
CSAMTGGGYEQYF
TGCAGCGCCATGACAGGGGGCGGCTACGAGCAGTACTTC
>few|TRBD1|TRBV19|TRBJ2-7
CASSIWTGSLSYEQYF
TGTGCCAGTAGTATTTGGACAGGAAGTCTTTCCTACGAGCAGTACTTC
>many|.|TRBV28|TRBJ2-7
CASSLQSESYEQYF
TGTGCCAGCAGTCTTCAATCGGAGTCCTACGAGCAGTACTTC
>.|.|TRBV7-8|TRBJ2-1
CARSLGEEQFF
TGTGCCAGGAGCTTAGGCGAGGAGCAGTTCTTC
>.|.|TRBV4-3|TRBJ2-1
CASSPSDSIDEQFF
TGCGCCAGCAGCCCCTCCGATAGCATCGATGAGCAGTTCTTC
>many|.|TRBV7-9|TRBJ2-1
CASSGMNNEQFF
TGTGCCAGCAGCGGAATGAACAATGAGCAGTTCTTC
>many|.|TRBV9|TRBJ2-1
CASSVEGGLIDEQFF
TGTGCCAGCAGCGTAGAAGGGGGGCTTATCGATGAGCAGTTCTTC
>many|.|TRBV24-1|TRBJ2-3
CATREKGTDTQYF
TGTGCCACCAGGGAGAAGGGCACAGATACGCAGTATTTT
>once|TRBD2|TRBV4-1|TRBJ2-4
CASSQTSPDIQYF
TGCGCCAGCAGCCAGACTAGCCCGGACATTCAGTACTTC
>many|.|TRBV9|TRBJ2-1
CASSVGVGLYNEQFF
TGTGCCAGCAGCGTAGGGGTAGGGCTGTACAATGAGCAGTTCTTC
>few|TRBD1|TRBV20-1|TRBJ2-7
CSAQPGQGYEQYF
TGCAGTGCTCAGCCGGGACAGGGCTACGAGCAGTACTTC
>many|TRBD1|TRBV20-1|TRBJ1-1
CSARGQYMNTEAFF
TGCAGTGCTAGGGGACAGTACATGAACACTGAAGCTTTCTTT
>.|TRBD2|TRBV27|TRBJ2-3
CASSLGTSSADTQYF
TGTGCCAGCAGTTTAGGGACTAGTAGCGCAGATACGCAGTATTTT
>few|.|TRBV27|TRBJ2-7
CASSFQGTYEQYF
TGTGCCAGCAGTTTTCAGGGAACCTACGAGCAGTACTTC
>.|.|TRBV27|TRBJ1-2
CASSLSRVYGYTF
TGTGCCAGCAGTTTATCGAGGGTTTATGGCTACACCTTC
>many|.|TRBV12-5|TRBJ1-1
CASGLVQGLNTEAFF
TGTGCTAGTGGTTTGGTACAGGGATTGAACACTGAAGCTTTCTTT
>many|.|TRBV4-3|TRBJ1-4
CASSHLGGAEDEKLFF
TGCGCCAGCAGCCATTTGGGGGGGGCAGAAGATGAAAAACTGTTTTTT
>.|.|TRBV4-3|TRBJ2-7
CASSQGTHYEQYF
TGCGCCAGCAGCCAAGGTACTCATTACGAGCAGTACTTC